The clone carrying this T cell receptor beta chain was seen a single time. Its antigen is not known. This sample is drawn from a study of T cell responses to AZD1222 COVID-19 vaccine. Study results and limitations: Just five to seven AZD1222 recipients tested seropositive at baseline.

The assay was immunoSEQ multiplex PCR, and TCRdb's table has in-frame clones only and misses some. In the table there are over 100,000 clones, about 90% of which are singletons. The V gene end was trimmed by 0 bases and the J gene end by 8 bases; junction bases not matched to a gene: 16. The CDR3 loop spans 17 amino acids. The germline V gene has CDR1 SGDLS and CDR2 YYNGEE. The rearrangement joins TRBV9 to TRBJ2-7, with 8 bases identical to TRBD2. Material: peripheral blood, obtained on day 0 of AZD1222 vaccination. This receptor was identified in an adult in good health. CDR3 region: CASSVGPQLAAGGQQYF. CDR3 bases: TGTGCCAGCAGCGTAGGGCCACAACTAGCGGCCGGCGGGCAGCAGTACTTC.